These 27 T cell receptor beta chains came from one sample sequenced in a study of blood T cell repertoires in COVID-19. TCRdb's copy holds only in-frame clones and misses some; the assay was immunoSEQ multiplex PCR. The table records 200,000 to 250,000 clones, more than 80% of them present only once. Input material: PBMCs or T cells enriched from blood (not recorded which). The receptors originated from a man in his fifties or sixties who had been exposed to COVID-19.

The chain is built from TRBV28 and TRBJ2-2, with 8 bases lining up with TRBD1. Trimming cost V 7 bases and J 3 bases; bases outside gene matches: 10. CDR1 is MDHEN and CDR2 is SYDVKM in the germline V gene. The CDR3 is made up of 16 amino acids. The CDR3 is CASTPPRTGYTGELFF. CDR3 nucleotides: TGTGCCAGCACCCCCCCACGGACAGGGTACACCGGGGAGCTGTTTTTT.

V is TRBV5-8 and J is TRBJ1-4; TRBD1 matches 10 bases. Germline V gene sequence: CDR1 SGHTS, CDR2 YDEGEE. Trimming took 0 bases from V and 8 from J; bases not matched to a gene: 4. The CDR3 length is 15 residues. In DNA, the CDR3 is TGTGCCAGCAGCTTGGCCCCGGACAGGGGGGAAAAACTGTTTTTT. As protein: CASSLAPDRGEKLFF.

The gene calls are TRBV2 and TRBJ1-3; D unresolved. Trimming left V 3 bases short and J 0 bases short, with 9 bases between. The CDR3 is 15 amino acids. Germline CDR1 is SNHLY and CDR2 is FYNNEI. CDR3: CASSEAGLSGNTIYF. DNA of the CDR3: TGTGCCAGCAGTGAGGCAGGACTCTCTGGAAACACCATATATTTT.

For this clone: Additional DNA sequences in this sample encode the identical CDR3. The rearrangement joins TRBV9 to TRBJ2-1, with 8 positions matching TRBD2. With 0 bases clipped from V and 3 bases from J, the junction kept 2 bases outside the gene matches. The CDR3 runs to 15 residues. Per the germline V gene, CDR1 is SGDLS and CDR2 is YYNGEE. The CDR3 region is CASSVGGGSYNEQFF. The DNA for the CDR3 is TGTGCCAGCAGCGTAGGCGGGGGGAGCTACAATGAGCAGTTCTTC. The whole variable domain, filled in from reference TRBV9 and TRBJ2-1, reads DSGVTQTPKHLITATGQRVTLRCSPRSGDLSVYWYQQSLDQGLQFLIQYYNGEERAKGNILERFSAQQFPDLHSELNLSSLELGDSALYFCASSVGGGSYNEQFFGPGTRLTVL.

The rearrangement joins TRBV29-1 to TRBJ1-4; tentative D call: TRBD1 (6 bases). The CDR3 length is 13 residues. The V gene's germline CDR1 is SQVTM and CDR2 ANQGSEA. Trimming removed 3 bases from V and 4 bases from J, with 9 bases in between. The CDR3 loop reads CSVEDSYNEKLFF. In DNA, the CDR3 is TGCAGCGTTGAGGACAGCTATAATGAAAAACTGTTTTTT.

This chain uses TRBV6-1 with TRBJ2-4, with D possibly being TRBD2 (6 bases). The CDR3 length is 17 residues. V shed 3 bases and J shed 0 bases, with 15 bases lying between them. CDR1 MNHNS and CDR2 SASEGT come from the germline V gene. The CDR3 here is CASSEGYGGVAKNIQYF. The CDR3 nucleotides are TGTGCCAGCAGTGAGGGGTACGGGGGAGTAGCCAAAAACATTCAGTACTTC.

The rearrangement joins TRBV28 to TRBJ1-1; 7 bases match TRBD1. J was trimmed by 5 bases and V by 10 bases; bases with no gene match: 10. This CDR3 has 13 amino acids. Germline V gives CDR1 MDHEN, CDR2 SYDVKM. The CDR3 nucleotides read TGTGCCATCGAAAGAGGGGACAGAACTGAAGCTTTCTTT. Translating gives CAIERGDRTEAFF.

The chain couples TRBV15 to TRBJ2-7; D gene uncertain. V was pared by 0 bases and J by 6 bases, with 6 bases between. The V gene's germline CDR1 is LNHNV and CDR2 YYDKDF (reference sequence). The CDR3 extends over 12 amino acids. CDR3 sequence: CATSREVGEQYF. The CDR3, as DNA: TGTGCCACCAGCAGAGAAGTCGGCGAGCAGTACTTC.

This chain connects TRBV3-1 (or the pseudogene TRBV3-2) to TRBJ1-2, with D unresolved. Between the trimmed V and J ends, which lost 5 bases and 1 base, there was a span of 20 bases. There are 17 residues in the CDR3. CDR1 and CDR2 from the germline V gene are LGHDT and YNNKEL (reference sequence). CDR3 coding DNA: TGTGCCAGCAGCTCCTCTTGGATAACAGATGGTAACTATGGCTACACCTTC. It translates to CASSSSWITDGNYGYTF.

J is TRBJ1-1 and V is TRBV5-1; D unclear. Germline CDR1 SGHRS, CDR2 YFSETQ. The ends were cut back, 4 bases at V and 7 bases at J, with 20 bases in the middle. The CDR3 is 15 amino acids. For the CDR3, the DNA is TGCGCCAGCAGCCCAACCGAACAGCATCATGTTGAAGCTTTCTTT. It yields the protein CASSPTEQHHVEAFF. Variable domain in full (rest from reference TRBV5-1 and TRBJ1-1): KAGVTQTPRYLIKTRGQQVTLSCSPISGHRSVSWYQQTPGQGLQFLFEYFSETQRNKGNFPGRFSGRQFSNSRSEMNVSTLELGDSALYLCASSPTEQHHVEAFFGQGTRLTVV.

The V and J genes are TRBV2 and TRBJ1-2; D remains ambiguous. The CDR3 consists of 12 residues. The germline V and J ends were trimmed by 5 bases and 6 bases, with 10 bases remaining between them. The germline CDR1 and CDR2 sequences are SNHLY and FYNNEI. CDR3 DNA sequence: TGTGCCAGCAGTCGGGCGGGCGATGGCTACACCTTC. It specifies CASSRAGDGYTF.

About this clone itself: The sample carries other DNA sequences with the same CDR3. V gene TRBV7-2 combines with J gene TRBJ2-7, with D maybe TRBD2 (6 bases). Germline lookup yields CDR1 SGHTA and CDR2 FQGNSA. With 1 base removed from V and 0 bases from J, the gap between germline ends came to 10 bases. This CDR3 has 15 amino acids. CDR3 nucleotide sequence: TGTGCCAGCAGCTTAGGTACCGGGGGCTCCTACGAGCAGTACTTC. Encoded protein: CASSLGTGGSYEQYF.

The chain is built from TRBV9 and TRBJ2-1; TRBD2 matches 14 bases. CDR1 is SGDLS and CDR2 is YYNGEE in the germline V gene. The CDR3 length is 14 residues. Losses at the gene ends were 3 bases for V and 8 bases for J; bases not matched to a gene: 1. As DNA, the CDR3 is TGTGCCAGCAGCGAGGGACTAGCGGGAGATGAGCAGTTCTTC. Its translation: CASSEGLAGDEQFF.

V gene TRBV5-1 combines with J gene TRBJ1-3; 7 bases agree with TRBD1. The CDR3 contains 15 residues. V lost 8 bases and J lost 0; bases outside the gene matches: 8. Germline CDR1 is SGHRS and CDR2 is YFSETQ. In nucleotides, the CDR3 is TGCGCCAGTCGACAGGGTGAACTCTCTGGAAACACCATATATTTT. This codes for CASRQGELSGNTIYF.

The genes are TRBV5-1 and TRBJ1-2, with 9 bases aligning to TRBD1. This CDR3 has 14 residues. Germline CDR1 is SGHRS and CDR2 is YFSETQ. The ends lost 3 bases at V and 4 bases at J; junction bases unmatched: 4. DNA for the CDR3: TGCGCCAGCAGCTCTGGACAGGGGTCCTATGGCTACACCTTC. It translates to CASSSGQGSYGYTF.

CDR3 sequence reads: CASSLSSLTYEQYV. In DNA form, the CDR3 reads TGTGCCAGCAGCTTGTCTAGCTTAACGTACGAGCAGTACGTC. The chain recombines TRBV7-8 with TRBJ2-7, with D tentatively TRBD2 (5 bases). Germline lookup yields CDR1 SGHVS and CDR2 FQNEAQ. This CDR3 contains 14 residues. V lost 3 bases and J 4 bases, leaving 13 bases between the germline ends.

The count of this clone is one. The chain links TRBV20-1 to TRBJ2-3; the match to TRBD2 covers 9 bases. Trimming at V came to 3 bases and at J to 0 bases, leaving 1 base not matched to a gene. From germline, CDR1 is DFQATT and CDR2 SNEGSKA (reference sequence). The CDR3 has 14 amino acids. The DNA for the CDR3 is TGCAGTGCTAGTCTAGCGGGAAGCACAGATACGCAGTATTTT. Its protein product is CSASLAGSTDTQYF.

For the CDR3, the DNA is TGCGCCAGCAGCTTAGATGAGAATTCACCCCTCCACTTT. Its translation is CASSLDENSPLHF. This chain uses TRBV5-1 with TRBJ1-6; unclear D gene. Germline CDR1 SGHRS, CDR2 YFSETQ. The CDR3 is made up of 13 amino acids. The V end was cut by 2 bases, the J end by 7 bases, with 7 bases between.

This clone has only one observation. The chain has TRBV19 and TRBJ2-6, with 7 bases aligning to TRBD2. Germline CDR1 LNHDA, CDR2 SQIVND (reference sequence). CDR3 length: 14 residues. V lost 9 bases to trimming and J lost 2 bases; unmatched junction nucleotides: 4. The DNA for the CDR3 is TGTGCCAGCGTTCGGGGGGCTGGGGCCAACGTCCTGACTTTC. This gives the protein CASVRGAGANVLTF.

CDR3 sequence: CASSFGQGSTYGYTF. CDR3 nucleotides: TGTGCCAGCAGTTTCGGTCAGGGATCAACCTATGGCTACACCTTC. The chain combines TRBV28 with TRBJ1-2; D may be TRBD1 (5 bases). The germline CDR1 and CDR2 sequences are MDHEN and SYDVKM. Trimming cost V 3 bases and J 4 bases, with 15 bases left between them. This CDR3 spans 15 amino acids.

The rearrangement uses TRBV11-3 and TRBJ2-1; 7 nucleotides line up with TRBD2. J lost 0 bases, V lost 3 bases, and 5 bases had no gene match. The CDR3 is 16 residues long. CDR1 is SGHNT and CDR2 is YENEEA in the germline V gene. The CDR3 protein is CASSFRAGSSYNEQFF. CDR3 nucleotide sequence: TGTGCCAGCAGCTTTCGAGCGGGGAGCTCCTACAATGAGCAGTTCTTC.

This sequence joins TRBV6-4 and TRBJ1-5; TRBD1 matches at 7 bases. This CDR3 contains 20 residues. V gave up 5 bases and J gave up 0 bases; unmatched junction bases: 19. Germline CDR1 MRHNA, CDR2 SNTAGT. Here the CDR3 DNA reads TGTGCCAGCAGTCAAGGCTCGTCCGGGACAGCCAAGTATAGCAATCAGCCCCAGCATTTT. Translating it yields CASSQGSSGTAKYSNQPQHF.

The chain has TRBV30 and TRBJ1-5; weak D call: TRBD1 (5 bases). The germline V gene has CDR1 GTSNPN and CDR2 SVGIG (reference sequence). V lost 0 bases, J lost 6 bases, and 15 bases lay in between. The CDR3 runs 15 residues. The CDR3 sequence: CAWSVKSAGFQPQHF. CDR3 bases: TGTGCCTGGAGTGTTAAGTCGGCAGGGTTTCAGCCCCAGCATTTT.

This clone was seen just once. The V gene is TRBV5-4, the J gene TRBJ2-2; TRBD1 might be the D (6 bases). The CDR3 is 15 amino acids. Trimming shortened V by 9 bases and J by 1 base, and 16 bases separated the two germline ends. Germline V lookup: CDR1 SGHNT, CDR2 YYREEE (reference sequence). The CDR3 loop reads CATNTGFRNTGELFF. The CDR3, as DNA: TGTGCCACCAACACAGGGTTCCGGAACACCGGGGAGCTGTTTTTT.

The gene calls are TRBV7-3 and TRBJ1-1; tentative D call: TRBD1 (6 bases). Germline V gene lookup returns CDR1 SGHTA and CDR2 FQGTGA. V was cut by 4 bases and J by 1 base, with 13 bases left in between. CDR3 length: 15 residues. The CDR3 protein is CASSSVGGSNTEAFF. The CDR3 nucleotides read TGTGCCAGCAGCTCCGTAGGGGGTTCGAACACTGAAGCTTTCTTT.

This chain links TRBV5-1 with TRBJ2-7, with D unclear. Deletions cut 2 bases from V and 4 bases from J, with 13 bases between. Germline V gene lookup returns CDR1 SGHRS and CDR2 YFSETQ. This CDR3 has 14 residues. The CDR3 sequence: CASSFDTSEYEQYF. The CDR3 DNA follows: TGCGCCAGCAGCTTCGACACCTCAGAGTACGAGCAGTACTTC.

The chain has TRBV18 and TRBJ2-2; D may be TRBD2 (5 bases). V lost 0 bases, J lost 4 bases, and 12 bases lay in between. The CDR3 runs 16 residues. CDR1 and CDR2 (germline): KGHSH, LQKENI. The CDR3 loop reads CASSPPRGPGTGELFF. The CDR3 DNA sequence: TGTGCCAGCTCACCACCAAGAGGGCCGGGCACCGGGGAGCTGTTTTTT. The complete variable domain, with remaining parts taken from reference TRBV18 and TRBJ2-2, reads NAGVMQNPRHLVRRRGQEARLRCSPMKGHSHVYWYRQLPEEGLKFMVYLQKENIIDESGMPKERFSAEFPKEGPSILRIQQVVRGDSAAYFCASSPPRGPGTGELFFGEGSRLTVL.